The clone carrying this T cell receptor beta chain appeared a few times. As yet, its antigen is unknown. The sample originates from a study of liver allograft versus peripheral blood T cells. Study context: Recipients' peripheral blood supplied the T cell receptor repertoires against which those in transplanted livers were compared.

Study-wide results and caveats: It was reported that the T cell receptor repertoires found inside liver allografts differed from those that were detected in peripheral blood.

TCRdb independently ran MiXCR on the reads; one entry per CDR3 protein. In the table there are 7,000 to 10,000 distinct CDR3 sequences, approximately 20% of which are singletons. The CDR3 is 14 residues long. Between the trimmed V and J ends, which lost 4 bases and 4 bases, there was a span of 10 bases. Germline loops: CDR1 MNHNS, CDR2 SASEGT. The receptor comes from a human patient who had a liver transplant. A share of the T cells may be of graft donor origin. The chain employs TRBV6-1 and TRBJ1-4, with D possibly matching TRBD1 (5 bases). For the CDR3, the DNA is TGTGCCAGCAGTGTGGGGACCAATAATGAAAAACTGTTTTTT. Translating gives CASSVGTNNEKLFF.